These 2 T cell receptor beta chains were sequenced from one sample in a study of blood T cell repertoires in COVID-19 (dated by TCRdb to 2020 to 2021). The receptor library was made with the immunoSEQ multiplex PCR assay. In TCRdb, the immuneACCESS table is reduced to in-frame sequences with V and J assigned. These tables do not hold every clone; where another copy was compared, an unresolved V gene accounts for under half, and the others remain unexplained. Recorded for this sample are 250,000 to 300,000 clones; roughly 90% of them occurred a single time. Of the sample, roughly 12% falls within the top ten clones. Specimen: peripheral blood. The origin of the receptors is a woman in her 30s with COVID-19, enrolled during active disease.

This clone was observed once. The rearrangement joins TRBV4-1 to TRBJ2-7, with D possibly matching TRBD2 (7 bases). This CDR3 contains 18 residues. V was trimmed by 2 bases and J by 1 base, leaving 21 bases between them. From germline, CDR1 is MGHRA and CDR2 YSYEKL. CDR3 sequence: CASSQRTDRDYQSYEQYF. For the CDR3, the DNA is TGCGCCAGCAGCCAAAGGACAGACCGGGACTATCAGTCCTACGAGCAGTACTTC.

This clone was observed a single time. The chain couples TRBV29-1 to TRBJ2-5; tentatively, D is TRBD1 (6 bases). V gave up 2 bases and J gave up 5 bases, with 12 bases separating them. The CDR3 has 13 residues. The germline V gene has CDR1 SQVTM and CDR2 ANQGSEA. CDR3: CSVEPDSTETQYF. In DNA form, the CDR3 reads TGCAGCGTTGAACCGGACAGTACGGAGACCCAGTACTTC.